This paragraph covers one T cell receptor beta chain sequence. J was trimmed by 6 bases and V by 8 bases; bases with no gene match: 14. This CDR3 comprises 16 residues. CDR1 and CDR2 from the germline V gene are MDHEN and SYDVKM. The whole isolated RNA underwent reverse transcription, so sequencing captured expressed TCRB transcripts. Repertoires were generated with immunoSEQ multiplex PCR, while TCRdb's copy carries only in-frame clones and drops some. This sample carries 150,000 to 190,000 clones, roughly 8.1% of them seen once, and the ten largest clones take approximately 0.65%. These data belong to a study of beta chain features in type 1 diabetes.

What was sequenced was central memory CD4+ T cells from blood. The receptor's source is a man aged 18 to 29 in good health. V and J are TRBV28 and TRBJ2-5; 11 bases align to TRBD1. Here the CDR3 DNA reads TGTGCCAGCGGGAGCGCGGGACAGGGGGTTATGAAGACCCAGTACTTC. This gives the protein CASGSAGQGVMKTQYF.